Listed here are 28 T cell receptor beta chains from one sample, sequenced in a study of blood T cell repertoires in COVID-19. Profiling relied on immunoSEQ multiplex PCR, and the TCRdb table lists in-frame clones only, not all of them. The table includes about 48,000 clones, around four fifths detected once. Sequenced material: peripheral blood. The receptors come from a man in his forties with acute or convalescent COVID-19.

V usage is TRBV5-1 and J usage is TRBJ1-1, with 8 bases that match TRBD1. CDR1 and CDR2 (germline): SGHRS, YFSETQ. The junction had 4 bases not matched to a gene; V was cut back by 2 bases and J by 7 bases. CDR3 length: 13 residues. CDR3 sequence reads: CASSFQGAFEAFF. The DNA of the CDR3 is TGCGCCAGCAGCTTTCAGGGGGCTTTTGAAGCTTTCTTT.

V usage is TRBV3-1 (or the pseudogene TRBV3-2) and J usage is TRBJ1-2, with 9 bases that match TRBD1. CDR3 length: 14 residues. Per the germline V gene, CDR1 is LGHDT and CDR2 is YNNKEL (reference sequence). V lost 3 bases to trimming and J lost 8 bases; unmatched junction nucleotides: 7. CDR3 sequence reads: CASSHAGTGWGYTF. The CDR3 DNA reads as TGTGCCAGCAGCCATGCCGGGACAGGGTGGGGCTACACCTTC.

This clone was found a few times. V is TRBV3-1 (or the pseudogene TRBV3-2) and J is TRBJ2-2; D remains ambiguous. V lost 6 bases and J lost 1, with 12 bases in between. The germline gives CDR1 LGHDT, CDR2 YNNKEL (reference sequence). The CDR3 has 15 residues. CDR3 nucleotide sequence: TGTGCCAGCAGTATACACCGAGGGAACACCGGGGAGCTGTTTTTT. Encoded protein: CASSIHRGNTGELFF.

V usage is TRBV27 and J usage is TRBJ2-1; 11 positions agree with TRBD2. Unmatched junction bases numbered 3, after V lost 2 bases and J lost 0 bases. The V gene's germline CDR1 is MNHEY and CDR2 SMNVEV (reference sequence). The CDR3 runs 17 residues. This CDR3 reads CASSLRLAGSSYNEQFF. CDR3 nucleotide sequence: TGTGCCAGCAGTTTACGACTAGCGGGGAGCTCCTACAATGAGCAGTTCTTC.

In this sample, this clone turned up a few times. The V gene is TRBV24-1, the J gene TRBJ2-1, with TRBD2 identical over 10 bases. Losses at the gene ends were 9 bases for V and 10 bases for J; bases not matched to a gene: 5. The CDR3 covers 12 residues. CDR1 and CDR2 from the germline V gene are KGHDR and SFDVKD. Here the CDR3 reads CATAAGGLEQFF. As DNA, the CDR3 is TGTGCCACCGCAGCGGGGGGGCTCGAGCAGTTCTTC.

This clone has a single count. This chain uses TRBV30 with TRBJ1-5; possibly TRBD1 for D (5 bases). CDR3 size: 13 residues. Germline CDR1 reads GTSNPN; CDR2 reads SVGIG (reference sequence). The V end lost 1 base, the J end lost 5 bases, and 9 bases lay between the germline ends. CDR3 nucleotide sequence: TGTGCCTGGAGTGGACAGCCACATCAGCCCCAGCATTTT. This translates into CAWSGQPHQPQHF.

The chain joins TRBV5-1 to TRBJ2-1; 7 nucleotides align to TRBD2. This CDR3 has 12 amino acids. Germline V gene lookup returns CDR1 SGHRS and CDR2 YFSETQ. With V trimmed by 3 bases and J by 10 bases, 4 bases remained unmatched. The CDR3 region is CASSSPGLEQFF. In DNA, the CDR3 is TGCGCCAGCAGCTCGCCGGGACTAGAGCAGTTCTTC.

This clone was found once. The genes are TRBV18 and TRBJ2-3; D remains ambiguous. Per germline, CDR1 KGHSH and CDR2 LQKENI. The CDR3 spans 15 residues. The V end was cut by 6 bases, the J end by 7 bases, with 20 bases between. The CDR3 region is CASSQNRLGAYTQYF. For the CDR3, the DNA is TGTGCCAGCTCGCAAAATAGGTTAGGAGCTTATACGCAGTATTTT.

The CDR3 DNA follows: TGTGCCACCAGTGACGCTAGCGGGGGGTACACAGATACGCAGTATTTT. Translation gives CATSDASGGYTDTQYF. The chain is built from TRBV24-1 and TRBJ2-3, with 11 bases fitting TRBD2. Germline values: CDR1 KGHDR, CDR2 SFDVKD. The CDR3 runs 16 residues. V shed 4 bases and J 2 bases; nucleotides not matched to a gene: 4.

The CDR3 DNA follows: TGTGCCAGCAGCGGGGCTAGCGGGGGGGCTTCACAGTTCTTC. It translates to CASSGASGGASQFF. V and J are TRBV9 and TRBJ2-1; 12 bases agree with TRBD2. The CDR3 spans 14 residues. The ends lost 3 bases at V and 13 bases at J; junction bases unmatched: 8. Germline V lookup: CDR1 SGDLS, CDR2 YYNGEE.

The chain uses TRBV19 and TRBJ1-3, with D perhaps TRBD1 (5 bases). Per the germline V gene, CDR1 is LNHDA and CDR2 is SQIVND (reference sequence). Trimming removed 3 bases from V and 4 bases from J, with 13 bases in between. This CDR3 has 15 amino acids. The CDR3 DNA sequence: TGTGCCAGTAGTATGGGCGGGACCGCCGGAAACACCATATATTTT. Amino acids: CASSMGGTAGNTIYF.

This chain links TRBV29-1 with TRBJ1-2; D is uncertain. CDR1 SQVTM and CDR2 ANQGSEA come from the germline V gene. V lost 1 base and J 6 bases, leaving 9 bases between the germline ends. This CDR3 is built from 12 residues. The DNA of the CDR3 is TGCAGCGTTGAAGGCGCAATGAATGGCTACACCTTC. Translating gives CSVEGAMNGYTF. The whole variable domain, filled in from reference TRBV29-1 and TRBJ1-2, reads SAVISQKPSRDICQRGTSLTIQCQVDSQVTMMFWYRQQPGQSLTLIATANQGSEATYESGFVIDKFPISRPNLTFSTLTVSNMSPEDSSIYLCSVEGAMNGYTFGSGTRLTVV.

The DNA for the CDR3 is TGTGCCAGCAGCCCTTCTTACGAGCAGTACTTC. Protein product: CASSPSYEQYF. This rearrangement joins TRBV12-3 or TRBV12-4 to TRBJ2-7; D not certain. The CDR3 runs 11 residues. V was cut by 6 bases and J by 4 bases, with 7 bases left in between.

In DNA form, the CDR3 reads TGTGCCAGTAGTACAGACAGGGTACGCAATGAGCAGTTCTTC. This encodes CASSTDRVRNEQFF. V is TRBV19 and J is TRBJ2-1; the match to TRBD1 covers 7 bases. The V gene's germline CDR1 is LNHDA and CDR2 SQIVND (reference sequence). The V and J ends lost 4 bases and 6 bases, in that order; junction bases with no gene match: 6. The CDR3 extends over 14 amino acids. The complete variable domain, with remaining parts taken from reference TRBV19 and TRBJ2-1, reads DGGITQSPKYLFRKEGQNVTLSCEQNLNHDAMYWYRQDPGQGLRLIYYSQIVNDFQKGDIAEGYSVSREKKESFPLTVTSAQKNPTAFYLCASSTDRVRNEQFFGPGTRLTVL.

The chain links TRBV6-1 to TRBJ1-1; perhaps TRBD1 as D (6 bases). This CDR3 has 15 amino acids. Germline V gene lookup returns CDR1 MNHNS and CDR2 SASEGT. V was trimmed by 3 bases and J by 4 bases, leaving 15 bases between them. The CDR3 loop is CASSEQGPAGTEAFF. The DNA of the CDR3 is TGTGCCAGCAGTGAGCAGGGGCCGGCAGGCACTGAAGCTTTCTTT.

The V call is TRBV9, the J call TRBJ1-2, with D maybe TRBD1 (5 bases). The V end lost 4 bases, the J end lost 5 bases, and 9 bases lay between the germline ends. CDR3 length: 12 residues. The V gene's germline CDR1 is SGDLS and CDR2 YYNGEE. The CDR3 is CASSKRQYGYTF. The CDR3 DNA reads as TGTGCCAGCAGCAAGCGACAGTATGGCTACACCTTC. Filled out from reference TRBV9 and TRBJ1-2, the complete variable domain reads DSGVTQTPKHLITATGQRVTLRCSPRSGDLSVYWYQQSLDQGLQFLIQYYNGEERAKGNILERFSAQQFPDLHSELNLSSLELGDSALYFCASSKRQYGYTFGSGTRLTVV.

This clone appeared a few times. The chain couples TRBV7-3 to TRBJ1-3; D ambiguous. The germline CDR1 and CDR2 sequences are SGHTA and FQGTGA. The germline V and J ends were trimmed by 2 bases and 0 bases, with 14 bases remaining between them. This CDR3 is 17 amino acids long. The CDR3 DNA is TGTGCCAGCAGCTTACATGGGCAGGCAAGCTCTGGAAACACCATATATTTT. The encoded protein is CASSLHGQASSGNTIYF. Complete variable domain (other parts from reference TRBV7-3 and TRBJ1-3): GAGVSQTPSNKVTEKGKYVELRCDPISGHTALYWYRQSLGQGPEFLIYFQGTGAADDSGLPNDRFFAVRPEGSVSTLKIQRTERGDSAVYLCASSLHGQASSGNTIYFGEGSWLTVV.

The chain uses TRBV12-3 or TRBV12-4 and TRBJ2-7, with 8 bases lining up with TRBD1. J lost 7 bases, V lost 7 bases, and 9 bases had no gene match. CDR3 size: 13 residues. CDR3 nucleotide sequence: TGTGCCAGCATGGAGACGGACAGGGAAGAGCAGTACTTC. This codes for CASMETDREEQYF.

V gene TRBV7-8 combines with J gene TRBJ1-5, with 9 positions matching TRBD1. Germline V CDR1 and CDR2: SGHVS, FQNEAQ. The CDR3 length is 15 residues. The V gene end was trimmed by 6 bases and the J gene end by 2 bases; junction bases not matched to a gene: 5. CDR3 DNA: TGTGCCAGCAGTACAGGGGGCATCGGCAATCAGCCCCAGCATTTT. The encoded protein is CASSTGGIGNQPQHF.

The chain couples TRBV18 to TRBJ1-1; D is possibly TRBD1 (5 bases). Germline CDR1 and CDR2: KGHSH and LQKENI. This CDR3 is 14 amino acids long. V lost 5 bases and J 1 base, leaving 11 bases between the germline ends. For the CDR3, the DNA is TGTGCCAGCTCAACTAAGGGGCAGAACACTGAAGCTTTCTTT. Its translation: CASSTKGQNTEAFF.

Only a few counts were recorded for this clone. V usage is TRBV7-9 and J usage is TRBJ1-1; D unclear. Per the germline V gene, CDR1 is SEHNR and CDR2 is FQNEAQ (reference sequence). Trimming shortened V by 3 bases and J by 4 bases, and 12 bases separated the two germline ends. The CDR3 loop spans 14 amino acids. The CDR3 sequence is CASSFLTRVTEAFF. CDR3 in DNA: TGTGCCAGCAGCTTCCTCACTAGGGTCACTGAAGCTTTCTTT.

The chain carries TRBV7-9 and TRBJ2-5; 9 bases match TRBD2. Germline loops: CDR1 SEHNR, CDR2 FQNEAQ (reference sequence). The CDR3 spans 15 residues. V lost 6 bases to trimming and J lost 3 bases; unmatched junction nucleotides: 8. CDR3 coding DNA: TGTGCCAGCAGGTTTGCGGGGGGGCCGGAAGAGACCCAGTACTTC. This sequence encodes CASRFAGGPEETQYF.

This clone was recorded a few times. The chain is built from TRBV7-9 and TRBJ1-1, with 10 bases aligning to TRBD1. Per germline, CDR1 SEHNR and CDR2 FQNEAQ (reference sequence). The V and J ends lost 3 bases and 1 base, in that order; junction bases with no gene match: 5. This CDR3 region has 16 residues. The CDR3, as DNA: TGTGCCAGCAGCTTGGGACAGGGGAGTGAGAACACTGAAGCTTTCTTT. It specifies CASSLGQGSENTEAFF.

J is TRBJ2-7 and V is TRBV12-3 or TRBV12-4, with D maybe TRBD1 (5 bases). The V end lost 6 bases, the J end lost 2 bases, and 11 bases lay between the germline ends. This CDR3 comprises 13 residues. CDR3: CASSKSDTYEQYF. CDR3 DNA: TGTGCCAGCAGCAAATCGGACACCTACGAGCAGTACTTC.

The V call is TRBV4-1, the J call TRBJ1-2; TRBD1 might be the D (5 bases). V was trimmed by 3 bases and J by 4 bases, leaving 12 bases between them. CDR1 MGHRA and CDR2 YSYEKL come from the germline V gene. The CDR3 is made up of 14 amino acids. The CDR3 sequence is CASSHPDRPYGYTF. CDR3 nucleotides: TGCGCCAGCAGCCATCCTGACAGACCCTATGGCTACACCTTC.

This sequence joins TRBV14 and TRBJ2-4; 7 positions match TRBD1. The CDR3 covers 15 residues. Germline loops: CDR1 SGHDN, CDR2 FVKESK. J lost 8 bases, V lost 3 bases, and 10 bases had no gene match. The CDR3 coding sequence is TGTGCCAGCAGCCATAGACAGGGCAGTAAGGACATTCAGTACTTC. Protein product: CASSHRQGSKDIQYF.

This clone was observed a few times. DNA of the CDR3: TGTGCCAGCAGGGGGACAGAGGGCCGTTATCAGCCCCAGCATTTT. It codes for CASRGTEGRYQPQHF. This chain uses TRBV2 with TRBJ1-5, with 7 positions matching TRBD1. The CDR3 runs to 15 residues. V lost 6 bases and J lost 5; bases outside the gene matches: 10. In germline, CDR1 is SNHLY, CDR2 FYNNEI.

A few counts support this clone. This chain links TRBV30 with TRBJ2-5; 8 positions agree with TRBD2. CDR1 GTSNPN and CDR2 SVGIG come from the germline V gene (reference sequence). The junction had 10 bases not matched to a gene; V was cut back by 3 bases and J by 4 bases. The CDR3 extends over 15 amino acids. CDR3 in DNA: TGTGCCTGGAGCCCCGGGAGGGTGGTGTTAGAGACCCAGTACTTC. Translating gives CAWSPGRVVLETQYF.